The 25 T cell receptor beta chains in this list originate from one sample, sequenced in a study of T cells expressing NK-cell markers. Using the 5' RACE reads, TCRdb records one entry per CDR3 protein without DNA. The record lists approximately 460,000 distinct CDR3 sequences, of which the ten most abundant hold 7.3%. The sample consisted of blood T cells: a sorted CD56 or NKG2C T cell subset, CD4+ or CD8+ T cells, or bulk PBMC T cells (not recorded which). These receptor sequences come from a woman aged 18-70 years in good health.

This chain links TRBV28 with TRBJ2-7. This CDR3 is 13 amino acids long. Per the germline V gene, CDR1 is MDHEN and CDR2 is SYDVKM. CDR3 sequence: CASSFRRTYEQYF.

This chain connects TRBV20-1 to TRBJ2-7; TCRdb gives TRBD1 as the D gene, but with no DNA this cannot be confirmed. The CDR3 spans 14 residues. Germline assignment: CDR1 DFQATT and CDR2 SNEGSKA (reference sequence). CDR3 protein: CSARDLRTGYEQYF.

The chain combines TRBV20-1 with TRBJ2-2. CDR1 and CDR2 (germline): DFQATT, SNEGSKA (reference sequence). CDR3 length: 14 amino acids. The CDR3 is CSASRRANTGELFF.

The chain has TRBV9 and TRBJ1-2; TCRdb proposes TRBD1, but this gene call is untestable without DNA. Germline loops: CDR1 SGDLS, CDR2 YYNGEE. The CDR3 is made up of 14 amino acids. CDR3 protein: CASSVDRGGNGYTF.

This chain joins TRBV4-3 and TRBJ1-6. This CDR3 is 13 amino acids long. Germline V CDR1 and CDR2: LGHNA, YSLEER. This chain's CDR3 is CASSQDKGSPLHF.

The genes are TRBV12-3 or TRBV12-4 and TRBJ1-2; TCRdb calls TRBD1, which cannot be checked without DNA. The CDR3 runs to 14 residues. The CDR3 here is CASRPTERGYGYTF.

The V call is TRBV28, the J call TRBJ2-3; TCRdb reports TRBD2, a call that lacks DNA to check it against. Germline assignment: CDR1 MDHEN and CDR2 SYDVKM. The CDR3 runs 16 residues. The CDR3 sequence is CASSDPRGAAEDTQYF.

The chain uses TRBV20-1 and TRBJ2-1. Germline CDR1 reads DFQATT; CDR2 reads SNEGSKA (reference sequence). This CDR3 region has 13 residues. CDR3 loop: CSARGAGYNEQFF.

This chain uses TRBV4-3 with TRBJ2-2; there is no DNA to check the TCRdb D call of TRBD1. Looked up from germline, CDR1 is LGHNA and CDR2 is YSLEER. This CDR3 spans 15 amino acids. The CDR3 loop reads CASSQGGGNTGELFF.

The gene calls are TRBV25-1 and TRBJ2-1; TCRdb selects TRBD2, and the lack of DNA leaves this call unchecked. The CDR3 contains 16 residues. The germline V gene has CDR1 MGHDK and CDR2 SYGVNS. The CDR3 here is CASSERAGGSYNEQFF.

This rearrangement joins TRBV4-3 to TRBJ1-1. From germline, CDR1 is LGHNA and CDR2 YSLEER. The CDR3 has 16 residues. This CDR3 is CASSQDPGLRNTEAFF.

This chain connects TRBV20-1 to TRBJ1-5. The CDR3 has 13 amino acids. Looked up from germline, CDR1 is DFQATT and CDR2 is SNEGSKA (reference sequence). This CDR3 reads CSARVGGTQPQHF.

The chain combines TRBV7-2 with TRBJ1-1; TCRdb gives TRBD1 as the D gene, but with no DNA this cannot be confirmed. This CDR3 is built from 16 residues. CDR1 and CDR2 (germline): SGHTA, FQGNSA. The CDR3 region is CASSARTGGVNTEAFF.

The gene calls are TRBV15 and TRBJ2-5; TCRdb indicates TRBD1, and absent DNA this call remains unverified. In germline, CDR1 is LNHNV, CDR2 YYDKDF (reference sequence). The CDR3 consists of 13 residues. The CDR3 spells CATSSGTEETQYF.

V usage is TRBV5-1 and J usage is TRBJ2-7; with no DNA, the TCRdb D assignment of TRBD2 cannot be verified. CDR1 and CDR2 (germline): SGHRS, YFSETQ. The CDR3 totals 14 residues. The CDR3 here is CASSGTSGVYEQYF.

This chain connects TRBV20-1 to TRBJ2-1; TCRdb designates TRBD2, a call that cannot be tested without DNA. The CDR3 sequence is 15 residues long. From germline, CDR1 is DFQATT and CDR2 SNEGSKA (reference sequence). The CDR3 sequence is CSATGTSGEYNEQFF.

The CDR3 region is CSVVDSGANVLTF. The V and J genes are TRBV29-1 and TRBJ2-6. CDR3 size: 13 residues. In germline, CDR1 is SQVTM, CDR2 ANQGSEA.

This chain uses TRBV4-1 with TRBJ2-3; with no DNA, the TCRdb D assignment of TRBD1 cannot be verified. Germline CDR1 is MGHRA and CDR2 is YSYEKL. This CDR3 region has 15 residues. CDR3 in amino acids: CASRDPKRGADTQYF.

This chain connects TRBV4-3 to TRBJ2-5; the D call of TRBD1 rests on TCRdb alone, since no DNA is present to check it. The CDR3 runs to 16 residues. CDR1 is LGHNA, CDR2 YSLEER, per germline. The CDR3 reads CASSQVGVGGQETQYF.

V is TRBV11-2 and J is TRBJ2-2; TCRdb lists TRBD2, though no DNA is available to test this call. Germline V gene lookup returns CDR1 SGHAT and CDR2 FQNNGV. The CDR3 totals 17 residues. The CDR3 loop reads CASSLSGRAAISGELFF. Variable domain in full (rest from reference TRBV11-2 and TRBJ2-2): EAGVAQSPRYKIIEKRQSVAFWCNPISGHATLYWYQQILGQGPKLLIQFQNNGVVDDSQLPKDRFSAERLKGVDSTLKIQPAKLEDSAVYLCASSLSGRAAISGELFFGEGSRLTVL.

This chain connects TRBV20-1 to TRBJ1-2. This CDR3 has 14 amino acids. The germline CDR1 and CDR2 sequences are DFQATT and SNEGSKA (reference sequence). CDR3 sequence reads: CSAPLPMVDYGYTF.

The chain recombines TRBV12-5 with TRBJ1-2. CDR1 is LGHNT, CDR2 FRNRAP, per germline. The CDR3 length is 15 residues. CDR3 loop: CASGLGGGLDYGYTF.

The CDR3 loop is CASSPTTGKYGYTF. V and J are TRBV12-3 or TRBV12-4 and TRBJ1-2; TCRdb reports TRBD1, a call that lacks DNA to check it against. This CDR3 spans 14 amino acids.

The chain is built from TRBV20-1 and TRBJ2-1; TCRdb reports TRBD1, a call that lacks DNA to check it against. This CDR3 comprises 16 residues. Germline values: CDR1 DFQATT, CDR2 SNEGSKA (reference sequence). The CDR3 sequence: CSARIPAEQPYNEQFF.

The V and J genes are TRBV5-6 and TRBJ2-3; TCRdb outputs TRBD1, but without DNA this stays unchecked. CDR1 and CDR2 from the germline V gene are SGHDT and YYEEEE. There are 16 residues in the CDR3. The CDR3 loop is CASSLAGTQWADTQYF.